These 22 T cell receptor beta chains share one sample of origin, sequenced in a study of response to subunit inactivated influenza vaccine. One entry per CDR3 protein results from TCRdb running MiXCR on the RT-PCR reads. Of around 850,000 distinct CDR3 sequences in the sample, around a sixth were seen once. The source was PBMCs from blood, collected 5 days after vaccination. Receptors were obtained from a man aged 50 or older who received an inactivated influenza vaccine.

Ten or more counts support this clonotype. The chain is built from TRBV24-1 and TRBJ2-5; D gene uncertain. Germline assignment: CDR1 KGHDR and CDR2 SFDVKD. V was cut by 7 bases and J by 5 bases, with 13 bases left in between. CDR3 size: 13 residues. CDR3 amino acids: CATSPDWGETQYF. As DNA, the CDR3 is TGTGCCACCAGCCCCGATTGGGGTGAGACCCAGTACTTC.

The rearrangement joins TRBV10-3 to TRBJ2-2; maybe TRBD1 (5 bases). The CDR3 runs 16 residues. Deletions cut 7 bases from V and 0 bases from J, with 15 bases between. Germline CDR1 and CDR2: ENHRY and SYGVKD. The CDR3 loop reads CAIKSSDSSNTGELFF. In DNA form, the CDR3 reads TGTGCCATCAAGAGTTCTGACAGCTCGAACACCGGGGAGCTGTTTTTT.

This clonotype was detected a few times. The chain uses TRBV7-6 and TRBJ2-7, with D uncertain. Germline lookup yields CDR1 SGHVS and CDR2 FNYEAQ. Trimming removed 1 base from V and 4 bases from J, with 14 bases in between. This CDR3 comprises 15 residues. CDR3 sequence (DNA): TGTGCCAGCAGCTTAGGAGACTGGGGTTCTTACGAGCAGTACTTC. Translation gives CASSLGDWGSYEQYF.

In this sample, this clonotype turned up many times. This rearrangement joins TRBV5-6 to TRBJ2-3; 7 bases match TRBD1. Germline V lookup: CDR1 SGHDT, CDR2 YYEEEE. Losses at the gene ends were 4 bases for V and 5 bases for J; bases not matched to a gene: 13. The CDR3 extends over 16 amino acids. The CDR3 reads CASSRPGGWKRDTQYF. The DNA for the CDR3 is TGTGCCAGCAGCCGGCCAGGGGGTTGGAAGCGAGATACGCAGTATTTT.

This chain uses TRBV11-2 with TRBJ2-7; TRBD2 might be the D (6 bases). The CDR3 sequence is 14 residues long. Germline V gene lookup returns CDR1 SGHAT and CDR2 FQNNGV. V shed 5 bases and J shed 0 bases, with 11 bases lying between them. The CDR3 DNA sequence: TGTGCCAGCAGCGTCCGCGGGGTCTCCTACGAGCAGTACTTC. It is translated as CASSVRGVSYEQYF.

As for this clonotype: Just one base apart from a much larger clone, this may be a read error. J is TRBJ2-5 and V is TRBV5-1; 7 positions match TRBD1. This CDR3 has 14 residues. Germline V gene sequence: CDR1 SGHRS, CDR2 YFSETQ. In DNA form, the CDR3 reads TGCACCAGCAGCTTGGACAGGAACCAAGAGACCCAGTACTTC. Protein sequence: CTSSLDRNQETQYF.

This clonotype was counted at least ten times. This chain uses TRBV5-1 with TRBJ2-7, with TRBD1 identical over 8 bases. Germline trimming cut 2 bases from V and 5 bases from J; bases unmatched to any gene: 3. The CDR3 has 13 residues. Germline CDR1 is SGHRS and CDR2 is YFSETQ. The CDR3 reads CASSFDRGHEQYF. CDR3 sequence (DNA): TGCGCCAGCAGCTTCGACAGGGGCCACGAGCAGTACTTC.

In this sample, this clonotype turned up a few times. The chain uses TRBV28 and TRBJ2-7; D remains unclear. Trimming stripped 1 base from V and 6 bases from J, with 13 bases between. CDR1 is MDHEN and CDR2 is SYDVKM in the germline V gene. This CDR3 region has 14 residues. The CDR3 loop reads CASSLSGVRGEQYF. In DNA form, the CDR3 reads TGTGCCAGCAGTTTATCGGGTGTCAGAGGCGAGCAGTACTTC.

The CDR3 DNA reads as TGCGCCAGCAGCTTTAACGGAGGCTCCTACGAGCAGTACTTC. It translates to CASSFNGGSYEQYF. The V and J genes are TRBV5-1 and TRBJ2-7; a possible D gene is TRBD2 (5 bases). CDR1 is SGHRS and CDR2 is YFSETQ in the germline V gene. Trimming removed 2 bases from V and 0 bases from J, with 9 bases in between. The CDR3 totals 14 residues.

This clonotype was recorded a few times. The chain recombines TRBV4-3 with TRBJ2-7; 7 nucleotides align to TRBD1. The trim removed 3 bases at V and 5 bases at J, leaving 1 base unmatched. The CDR3 loop spans 12 amino acids. Per germline, CDR1 LGHNA and CDR2 YSLEER. CDR3 DNA: TGCGCCAGCAGCCAGGGACAGAACGAGCAGTACTTC. Protein sequence: CASSQGQNEQYF.

This clonotype has just a few counts. The chain uses TRBV5-1 and TRBJ2-5; no clear D gene. Germline CDR1 is SGHRS and CDR2 is YFSETQ. This CDR3 is 14 amino acids long. Trimming shortened V by 1 base and J by 5 bases, and 12 bases separated the two germline ends. DNA for the CDR3: TGCGCCAGCAGCTTGTCTCCGGGTTCGGAGACCCAGTACTTC. It is translated as CASSLSPGSETQYF.

A note on this clonotype: This may be a read error: a much more frequent sequence differs by one nucleotide. The CDR3 nucleotides read TGTGCCACTAAAGGACAGGGGGAAGCCAATGAGCAGCTCTTC. Translated: CATKGQGEANEQLF. The chain couples TRBV24-1 to TRBJ2-1; TRBD1 matches 10 bases. Germline CDR1 reads KGHDR; CDR2 reads SFDVKD. This CDR3 spans 14 amino acids.

The rearrangement joins TRBV4-1 to TRBJ2-3; possible D gene TRBD2, 5 bases. Trimming took 2 bases from V and 0 from J, leaving 15 bases between them. The CDR3 totals 17 residues. CDR1 is MGHRA, CDR2 YSYEKL, per germline. This CDR3 is CASSQPPGLSSTDTQYF. CDR3 in DNA: TGCGCCAGCAGCCAACCTCCGGGATTGTCTAGCACAGATACGCAGTATTTT.

The CDR3 DNA sequence: TGTGCCAGCAGTTCAGGGACAGGGAGGGGAGGCTACACCTTC. This encodes CASSSGTGRGGYTF. The rearrangement links TRBV28 to TRBJ1-2, with TRBD1 matching 9 bases. V dropped 4 bases and J dropped 8; count of bases not matched to a gene: 8. Germline CDR1 reads MDHEN; CDR2 reads SYDVKM. This CDR3 region has 14 residues.

The chain couples TRBV21-1 to TRBJ2-3; TRBD2, as called in the table, went unchecked against the DNA. TRBV21-1 is a listed pseudogene. CDR3 length: 16 amino acids. The CDR3 sequence is CASSKPQGPAVLAQYF. The CDR3 bases are TGTGCCAGCAGCAAACCCCAGGGCCCAGCTGTACTAGCGCAGTATTTT.

V and J are TRBV11-1 and TRBJ2-5, with 10 bases lining up with TRBD1. This CDR3 comprises 16 residues. Per the germline V gene, CDR1 is SGHAT and CDR2 is FQDESV (reference sequence). V was pared by 4 bases and J by 9 bases, with 14 bases of the junction left unmatched. The CDR3 DNA reads TGTGCCAGCAGCTACTCAAACCTAAGGACAGGGGGTGCCCAGTACTTC. Translating it yields CASSYSNLRTGGAQYF.

The sample holds many counts of this clonotype. The chain links TRBV20-1 to TRBJ2-7; 10 nucleotides line up with TRBD2. Looked up from germline, CDR1 is DFQATT and CDR2 is SNEGSKA (reference sequence). CDR3 length: 17 residues. Unmatched junction bases numbered 11, after V lost 0 bases and J lost 3 bases. CDR3 residues: CSAREDGPAGGSYEQYF. DNA for the CDR3: TGCAGTGCTAGAGAAGACGGGCCAGCGGGAGGGAGCTACGAGCAGTACTTC.

The gene calls are TRBV7-9 and TRBJ2-2, with D unresolved. This CDR3 comprises 13 residues. Per germline, CDR1 SEHNR and CDR2 FQNEAQ (reference sequence). The V and J ends lost 3 bases and 6 bases respectively, with 8 bases between them. This chain's CDR3 is CASSFSSSGELFF. CDR3 bases: TGTGCCAGCAGCTTTAGTAGTTCCGGGGAGCTGTTTTTT.

The J gene is TRBJ2-1, the V gene TRBV10-3, with D possibly called TRBD1 or TRBD2 (5 bases each). The CDR3 covers 14 residues. Germline V gene data show CDR1 as ENHRY and CDR2 as SYGVKD. Trimming shortened V by 2 bases and J by 4 bases, and 9 bases separated the two germline ends. CDR3 sequence: CAISERDEYNEQFF. The CDR3 DNA reads as TGTGCCATCAGTGAGCGGGACGAGTACAATGAGCAGTTCTTC.

The chain recombines TRBV10-3 with TRBJ2-2, with 9 bases matching TRBD2. The CDR3 runs 14 residues. V shed 10 bases, J shed 0 bases, and the junction held 3 bases outside the gene matches. Germline CDR1 and CDR2: ENHRY and SYGVKD. The CDR3 reads CATLAGANTGELFF. The CDR3, as DNA: TGTGCCACCTTAGCGGGGGCGAACACCGGGGAGCTGTTTTTT.

This clonotype was counted between two and nine times. The gene calls are TRBV5-6 and TRBJ2-2; the match to TRBD1 covers 7 bases. With V trimmed by 4 bases and J by 0 bases, 6 bases remained unmatched. Germline CDR1 SGHDT, CDR2 YYEEEE. The CDR3 runs to 16 residues. CDR3 loop: CASSVDRAANTGELFF. CDR3 nucleotides: TGTGCCAGCAGCGTCGACAGGGCCGCGAACACCGGGGAGCTGTTTTTT.

This clonotype was picked up many times. The rearrangement joins TRBV6-1 to TRBJ1-2, with D tentatively TRBD1 (5 bases). The V end lost 6 bases, the J end lost 0 bases, and 14 bases lay between the germline ends. Per germline, CDR1 MNHNS and CDR2 SASEGT. The CDR3 runs to 15 residues. The CDR3: CASSLGAAPNYGYTF. CDR3 DNA sequence: TGTGCCAGCAGCCTTGGGGCAGCCCCTAACTATGGCTACACCTTC.